The present T cell receptor beta chain was sequenced within a study of T-cell memory formation after mild COVID-19. Study-level background: TCR clusters were largely donor specific. Whole-study findings and limits: Cross-reactive memory seemingly joined, as some responding clones were found in pre-infection memory. CD4/CD8 balance characterized clones contracting day 15 to 85, and CD4+ skew characterized later expanders. The SARS-CoV-2 specificity of second-wave clones reaching peak at day 37 remained unverified.

Details on this clonotype: What it binds is not known.

The V end lost 2 bases, the J end lost 1 base, and 11 bases lay between the germline ends. Germline loops: CDR1 SGHVS, CDR2 FQNEAQ. The CDR3 loop spans 15 amino acids. TCRdb re-called the 5' RACE reads with MiXCR, one entry per CDR3 protein. The table has approximately 440,000 distinct CDR3 sequences, 20% seen once. Sequenced: PBMCs or a T cell subset sorted from them (not recorded which). The TCR was taken from an adult woman who had mild COVID-19 (a few samples of this study predate the infection). Cell type and time point are not known. This rearrangement joins TRBV7-8 to TRBJ1-1; possible D gene TRBD1, 5 bases. Here the CDR3 reads CASSLYEGQNTEAFF. The CDR3 bases are TGTGCCAGCAGCTTATATGAGGGGCAGAACACTGAAGCTTTCTTT.